This TCR beta chain was profiled in a study of regulatory T cells in long-lasting Graves disease. CDR3 regions were amplified by Arm-PCR using iRepertoire HTBI primers to build TCR beta libraries. TCRdb reprocessed the multiplex PCR reads via MiXCR and lists one record per CDR3 protein. The sample shows around 510,000 distinct CDR3 sequences, less than 25% of them seen only once. This clonotype was observed at least ten times. Antigen specificity is unknown. Time point here: persistent/refractory GD, antithyroid drugs over 5 years with positive TRAb. PBMCs were the source of the RNA used for TCR sequencing. CDR3 length: 14 amino acids. V gave up 6 bases and J gave up 5 bases; unmatched junction bases: 2. Germline CDR1 MDHEN, CDR2 SYDVKM. Findings of the study overall: Persistent disease favored TRBV28, TRBJ1-2 and TRBJ2-5. Only a small sample size was used, which may have cut accuracy.

The chain links TRBV28 to TRBJ1-5, with 12 bases identical to TRBD1. This sequence was found in a female donor with Graves disease. The material was peripheral blood mononuclear cells (PBMCs), obtained when the disease was refractory, from a patient treated with antithyroid drugs. CDR3 sequence (DNA): TGTGCCAGCAGGGGACAGGGGGCTGATCAGCCCCAGCATTTT. This sequence encodes CASRGQGADQPQHF.